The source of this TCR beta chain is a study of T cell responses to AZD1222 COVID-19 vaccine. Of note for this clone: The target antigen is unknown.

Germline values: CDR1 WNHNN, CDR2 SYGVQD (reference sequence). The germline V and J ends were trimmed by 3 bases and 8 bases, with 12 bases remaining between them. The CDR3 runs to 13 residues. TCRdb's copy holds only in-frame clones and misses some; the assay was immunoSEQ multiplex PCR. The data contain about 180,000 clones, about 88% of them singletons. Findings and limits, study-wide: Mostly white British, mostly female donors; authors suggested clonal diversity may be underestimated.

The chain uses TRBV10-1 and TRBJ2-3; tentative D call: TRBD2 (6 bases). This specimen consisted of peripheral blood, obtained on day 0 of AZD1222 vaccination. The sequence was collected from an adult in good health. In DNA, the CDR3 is TGCGCCAGCAGTGATCCCGGACTAAGTACGCAGTATTTT. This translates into CASSDPGLSTQYF.